This T cell receptor (beta chain) is drawn from a study of control samples from healthy donors and cancer patients (TCRdb year 2020). V lost 0 bases and J lost 8 bases; the stretch between them is 13 bases long. In the germline V gene, CDR1 corresponds to SGDLS and CDR2 to YYNGEE. Counted from cysteine to phenylalanine, this CDR3 has 14 amino acids. Only the CDR3 DNA stays, 42 bases, in frame from base 1. The library was obtained by the immunoSEQ multiplex PCR assay. Sourced from immuneACCESS, this table was stored by TCRdb with only in-frame sequences that have V and J called. A share of the clones is absent; for the studies checked, an unresolved V gene accounts for under half, and the remainder has no known explanation. The sample table lists about 45,000 clones, 70% to 75% of them with a count of one. Under 20% of the sample is in the top ten clones. On this clone itself: Its cognate antigen has yet to be identified. Base-call qualities are not available, and no considerably larger clone is one nucleotide away.

The chain links TRBV9 with TRBJ2-3; TRBD2 might be the D gene, on 5 matching bases. This sequence originates from a male donor with melanoma. Sequenced sample: formalin-fixed, paraffin-embedded tissue. CDR3 protein: CASSVGGSAVTQYF. The DNA is as follows: TGTGCCAGCAGCGTAGGTGGTAGCGCGGTTACGCAGTATTTT.